Listed below are T cell receptor beta chains from one sample, sequenced in a study of cytomegalovirus exposure and HLA in healthy donors. Repertoires were generated with immunoSEQ multiplex PCR, while TCRdb's copy carries only in-frame clones and drops some. The table records 80,000 to 100,000 clones, about 68% of them present only once. The specimen sequenced was PBMCs. These receptors were obtained from a man aged 30 to 39 in good health and CMV-seropositive. The CDR3 runs from the conserved cysteine through the conserved F or W. The order of the fields is V gene, J gene, CDR3 length, D gene, clone size, CDR3 protein, CDR3 DNA. A D gene is named only where the DNA matches it firmly. For some rows the clone size is stated as once, few or many, or as a class when expanded; others skip it.

v_call: TRBV2; j_call: TRBJ2-3; cdr3_length: 12; d_call: TRBD1; clone_size: few; cdr3_aa: CASRTGADTQYF; cdr3_nt: TGTGCCAGCAGGACAGGGGCAGATACGCAGTATTTT
v_call: TRBV4-3; j_call: TRBJ2-1; cdr3_length: 14; d_call: TRBD2; clone_size: NA; cdr3_aa: CASSQVLAGDEQFF; cdr3_nt: TGCGCCAGCAGCCAAGTACTAGCGGGGGATGAGCAGTTCTTC
v_call: TRBV7-2; j_call: TRBJ1-3; cdr3_length: 14; d_call: NA; clone_size: NA; cdr3_aa: CASSWEGRGNTIYF; cdr3_nt: TGTGCCAGCAGTTGGGAGGGGAGGGGAAACACCATATATTTT
v_call: TRBV28; j_call: TRBJ2-4; cdr3_length: 20; d_call: TRBD2; clone_size: NA; cdr3_aa: CASSSRSPGLAGVAKNIQYF; cdr3_nt: TGTGCCAGCAGTTCCCGAAGCCCGGGACTAGCGGGAGTAGCCAAAAACATTCAGTACTTC
v_call: TRBV7-3; j_call: TRBJ2-2; cdr3_length: 18; d_call: TRBD2; clone_size: NA; cdr3_aa: CASSLNFLAGTNTGELFF; cdr3_nt: TGTGCCAGCAGCTTAAACTTCCTAGCGGGGACGAACACCGGGGAGCTGTTTTTT
v_call: TRBV6-5; j_call: TRBJ2-7; cdr3_length: 15; d_call: TRBD2; clone_size: NA; cdr3_aa: CASSSLAGGSYEQYF; cdr3_nt: TGTGCCAGCAGTTCTCTAGCGGGCGGCTCCTACGAGCAGTACTTC
v_call: TRBV2; j_call: TRBJ2-7; cdr3_length: 14; d_call: NA; clone_size: NA; cdr3_aa: CASSDEAGGYEQYF; cdr3_nt: TGTGCCAGCAGTGATGAGGCAGGCGGGTACGAGCAGTACTTC
v_call: TRBV6-5; j_call: TRBJ1-2; cdr3_length: 14; d_call: TRBD1; clone_size: NA; cdr3_aa: CASSFGQGGYGYTF; cdr3_nt: TGTGCCAGCAGTTTCGGACAGGGTGGCTATGGCTACACCTTC
v_call: TRBV9; j_call: TRBJ2-2; cdr3_length: 18; d_call: TRBD1; clone_size: NA; cdr3_aa: CASSVGRGTGSHTGELFF; cdr3_nt: TGTGCCAGCAGCGTCGGCAGGGGGACAGGGTCGCACACCGGGGAGCTGTTTTTT
v_call: TRBV7-9; j_call: TRBJ1-5; cdr3_length: 14; d_call: NA; clone_size: once; cdr3_aa: CASSRGTPWEPQHF; cdr3_nt: TGTGCCAGCAGCCGTGGGACTCCCTGGGAGCCCCAGCATTTT
v_call: TRBV6-1; j_call: TRBJ1-2; cdr3_length: 16; d_call: NA; clone_size: NA; cdr3_aa: CASSEAQARWDYGYTF; cdr3_nt: TGTGCCAGCAGTGAAGCGCAGGCCAGGTGGGACTATGGCTACACCTTC
v_call: TRBV6-5; j_call: TRBJ2-1; cdr3_length: 13; d_call: NA; clone_size: NA; cdr3_aa: CASSPTRLGEQFF; cdr3_nt: TGTGCCAGCAGCCCGACTAGACTTGGTGAGCAGTTCTTC
v_call: TRBV29-1; j_call: TRBJ2-5; cdr3_length: 13; d_call: NA; clone_size: NA; cdr3_aa: CSVEEVQGETQYF; cdr3_nt: TGCAGCGTTGAAGAAGTACAGGGTGAGACCCAGTACTTC
v_call: TRBV6-7; j_call: TRBJ2-1; cdr3_length: 15; d_call: NA; clone_size: many; cdr3_aa: CASRDLATSYNEQFF; cdr3_nt: TGTGCCAGCAGGGACCTAGCGACGTCCTACAATGAGCAGTTCTTC
v_call: TRBV2; j_call: TRBJ1-1; cdr3_length: 11; d_call: NA; clone_size: few; cdr3_aa: CASSWASEAFF; cdr3_nt: TGTGCCAGCAGTTGGGCATCCGAAGCTTTCTTT
v_call: TRBV5-8; j_call: TRBJ2-5; cdr3_length: 13; d_call: NA; clone_size: NA; cdr3_aa: CASRRVSGVTQYF; cdr3_nt: TGTGCCAGCAGACGAGTTTCGGGGGTCACCCAGTACTTC
v_call: TRBV7-3; j_call: TRBJ2-2; cdr3_length: 16; d_call: TRBD1; clone_size: few; cdr3_aa: CASSPHGTGIVGELFF; cdr3_nt: TGTGCCAGCAGCCCCCACGGGACAGGGATAGTCGGGGAGCTGTTTTTT
v_call: TRBV5-1; j_call: TRBJ2-1; cdr3_length: 13; d_call: NA; clone_size: NA; cdr3_aa: CASSLEGRREQFF; cdr3_nt: TGCGCCAGCAGCTTGGAAGGGAGAAGGGAGCAGTTCTTC
v_call: TRBV28; j_call: TRBJ2-1; cdr3_length: 15; d_call: NA; clone_size: NA; cdr3_aa: CASSDDRSSYNEQFF; cdr3_nt: TGTGCCAGCAGCGACGACAGGAGCTCCTACAATGAGCAGTTCTTC
v_call: TRBV28; j_call: TRBJ2-7; cdr3_length: 17; d_call: NA; clone_size: NA; cdr3_aa: CASSSLIWTASSYEQYF; cdr3_nt: TGTGCCAGCAGTTCCCTTATTTGGACAGCAAGCTCCTACGAGCAGTACTTC
v_call: TRBV11-2; j_call: TRBJ1-2; cdr3_length: 14; d_call: NA; clone_size: NA; cdr3_aa: CASSGQTVNYGYTF; cdr3_nt: TGTGCCAGCAGCGGGCAGACAGTGAACTATGGCTACACCTTC
v_call: TRBV11-1; j_call: TRBJ2-5; cdr3_length: 15; d_call: NA; clone_size: NA; cdr3_aa: CASIPRGGSRETQYF; cdr3_nt: TGTGCCAGCATCCCTCGTGGTGGGAGCAGGGAGACCCAGTACTTC
v_call: TRBV5-1; j_call: TRBJ2-7; cdr3_length: 12; d_call: NA; clone_size: few; cdr3_aa: CASGSSSGEQYF; cdr3_nt: TGCGCCAGCGGCAGTTCGTCGGGCGAGCAGTACTTC
v_call: TRBV7-3; j_call: TRBJ2-3; cdr3_length: 15; d_call: NA; clone_size: NA; cdr3_aa: CASSLKGSSTDTQYF; cdr3_nt: TGTGCCAGCAGCTTAAAGGGGTCTAGCACAGATACGCAGTATTTT
v_call: TRBV27; j_call: TRBJ1-6; cdr3_length: 16; d_call: NA; clone_size: NA; cdr3_aa: CASRPGGRSYNSPLHF; cdr3_nt: TGTGCCAGCAGGCCCGGGGGACGGAGTTATAATTCACCCCTCCACTTT
v_call: TRBV5-5; j_call: TRBJ1-3; cdr3_length: 14; d_call: NA; clone_size: NA; cdr3_aa: CASSLGQAGNTIYF; cdr3_nt: TGTGCCAGCAGCTTGGGACAGGCGGGAAACACCATATATTTT
v_call: TRBV10-2; j_call: TRBJ2-7; cdr3_length: 15; d_call: TRBD2; clone_size: NA; cdr3_aa: CATVAIRTRIYEQYF; cdr3_nt: TGCGCCACCGTCGCGATCCGGACTAGGATCTACGAGCAGTACTTC
v_call: TRBV4-3; j_call: TRBJ1-4; cdr3_length: 14; d_call: NA; clone_size: few; cdr3_aa: CASSQAGSGEKLFF; cdr3_nt: TGCGCCAGCAGCCAGGCCGGGTCCGGTGAAAAACTGTTTTTT
v_call: TRBV2; j_call: TRBJ2-7; cdr3_length: 16; d_call: TRBD2; clone_size: few; cdr3_aa: CASSGSLAGGPYEQYF; cdr3_nt: TGTGCCAGCAGTGGGTCCCTAGCGGGGGGGCCTTACGAGCAGTACTTC
v_call: TRBV15; j_call: TRBJ2-5; cdr3_length: 15; d_call: NA; clone_size: once; cdr3_aa: CATSRDRGFQETQYF; cdr3_nt: TGTGCCACCAGCAGAGATCGAGGATTCCAAGAGACCCAGTACTTC
v_call: TRBV27; j_call: TRBJ1-5; cdr3_length: 14; d_call: NA; clone_size: NA; cdr3_aa: CASSLHYSNQPQHF; cdr3_nt: TGTGCCAGCAGTTTACACTATAGCAATCAGCCCCAGCATTTT
v_call: TRBV11-1; j_call: TRBJ1-1; cdr3_length: 14; d_call: NA; clone_size: few; cdr3_aa: CASSHPGGGAEAFF; cdr3_nt: TGTGCCAGCAGCCACCCGGGGGGGGGCGCTGAAGCTTTCTTT
v_call: TRBV10-3; j_call: TRBJ2-5; cdr3_length: 14; d_call: TRBD1; clone_size: NA; cdr3_aa: CAISPPGQQETQYF; cdr3_nt: TGTGCCATCAGTCCACCGGGACAGCAAGAGACCCAGTACTTC
v_call: TRBV7-9; j_call: TRBJ1-2; cdr3_length: 15; d_call: TRBD1; clone_size: NA; cdr3_aa: CASSLGQGWGYGYTF; cdr3_nt: TGTGCCAGCAGCTTAGGACAGGGATGGGGCTATGGCTACACCTTC
v_call: TRBV5-4; j_call: TRBJ1-2; cdr3_length: 16; d_call: NA; clone_size: NA; cdr3_aa: CASSPGVGANNYGYTF; cdr3_nt: TGTGCCAGCAGCCCAGGGGTGGGGGCTAATAACTATGGCTACACCTTC
v_call: TRBV6-1; j_call: TRBJ2-1; cdr3_length: 16; d_call: TRBD2; clone_size: NA; cdr3_aa: CASSGLAGGRYNEQFF; cdr3_nt: TGTGCCAGCAGTGGTCTAGCGGGGGGGCGGTACAATGAGCAGTTCTTC
v_call: TRBV19; j_call: TRBJ2-1; cdr3_length: 13; d_call: TRBD1; clone_size: NA; cdr3_aa: CASRLNRGNEQFF; cdr3_nt: TGTGCCAGTAGACTCAACAGGGGGAATGAGCAGTTCTTC
v_call: TRBV27; j_call: TRBJ2-7; cdr3_length: 13; d_call: NA; clone_size: NA; cdr3_aa: CASSPTSLYEQYF; cdr3_nt: TGTGCCAGCAGTCCGACTTCCCTCTACGAGCAGTACTTC
v_call: TRBV25-1; j_call: TRBJ2-2; cdr3_length: 15; d_call: NA; clone_size: NA; cdr3_aa: CASSEVRANTGELFF; cdr3_nt: TGTGCCAGCAGTGAAGTGAGGGCCAACACCGGGGAGCTGTTTTTT
v_call: TRBV13; j_call: TRBJ2-7; cdr3_length: 14; d_call: NA; clone_size: NA; cdr3_aa: CASSSDQEVYEQYF; cdr3_nt: TGTGCCAGCAGCTCCGATCAGGAGGTATACGAGCAGTACTTC
v_call: TRBV6-1; j_call: TRBJ1-5; cdr3_length: 15; d_call: TRBD1; clone_size: NA; cdr3_aa: CASSARTGWDQPQHF; cdr3_nt: TGTGCCAGCAGCGCCCGGACAGGGTGGGATCAGCCCCAGCATTTT
v_call: TRBV7-3; j_call: TRBJ1-1; cdr3_length: 14; d_call: NA; clone_size: once; cdr3_aa: CASRPELAPPEAFF; cdr3_nt: TGTGCCAGCAGACCGGAGCTCGCTCCACCCGAAGCTTTCTTT
v_call: TRBV15; j_call: TRBJ1-1; cdr3_length: 12; d_call: NA; clone_size: many; cdr3_aa: CATSQGYTEAFF; cdr3_nt: TGTGCCACCAGTCAGGGGTACACTGAAGCTTTCTTT
v_call: TRBV29-1; j_call: TRBJ1-1; cdr3_length: 10; d_call: NA; clone_size: NA; cdr3_aa: CSVVVGEAFF; cdr3_nt: TGCAGCGTTGTGGTCGGGGAAGCTTTCTTT
v_call: TRBV30; j_call: TRBJ2-7; cdr3_length: 13; d_call: NA; clone_size: NA; cdr3_aa: CAWSVAVTYEQYF; cdr3_nt: TGTGCCTGGAGTGTAGCCGTTACCTACGAGCAGTACTTC
v_call: TRBV6-6; j_call: TRBJ2-5; cdr3_length: 15; d_call: NA; clone_size: NA; cdr3_aa: CASSYPSGSFGTQYF; cdr3_nt: TGTGCCAGCAGTTACCCTTCGGGATCTTTTGGGACCCAGTACTTC
v_call: TRBV10-2; j_call: TRBJ2-3; cdr3_length: 12; d_call: TRBD2; clone_size: NA; cdr3_aa: CASAGGGDTQYF; cdr3_nt: TGCGCCAGCGCGGGGGGCGGAGATACGCAGTATTTT
v_call: TRBV28; j_call: TRBJ1-1; cdr3_length: 15; d_call: NA; clone_size: NA; cdr3_aa: CASSPLDRFRTEAFF; cdr3_nt: TGTGCCAGCAGTCCTCTTGACAGGTTCCGGACTGAAGCTTTCTTT
v_call: TRBV4-2; j_call: TRBJ1-1; cdr3_length: 15; d_call: TRBD1; clone_size: NA; cdr3_aa: CASSQSGQGYTEAFF; cdr3_nt: TGTGCCAGCAGCCAATCCGGACAGGGGTACACTGAAGCTTTCTTT